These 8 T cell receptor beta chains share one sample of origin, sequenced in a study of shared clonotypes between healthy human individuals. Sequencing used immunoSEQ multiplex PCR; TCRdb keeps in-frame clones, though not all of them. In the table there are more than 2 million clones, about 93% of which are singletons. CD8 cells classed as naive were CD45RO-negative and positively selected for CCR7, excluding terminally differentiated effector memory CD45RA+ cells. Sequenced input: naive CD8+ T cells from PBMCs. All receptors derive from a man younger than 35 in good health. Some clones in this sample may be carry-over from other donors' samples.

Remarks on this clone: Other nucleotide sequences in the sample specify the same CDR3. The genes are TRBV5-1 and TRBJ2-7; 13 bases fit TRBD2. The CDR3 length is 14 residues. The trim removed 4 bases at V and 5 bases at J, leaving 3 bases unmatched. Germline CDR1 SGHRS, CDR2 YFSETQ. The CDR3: CASSLGLAGHEQYF. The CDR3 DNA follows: TGCGCCAGCAGCCTGGGACTAGCGGGACACGAGCAGTACTTC. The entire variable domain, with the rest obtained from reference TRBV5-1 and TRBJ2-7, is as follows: KAGVTQTPRYLIKTRGQQVTLSCSPISGHRSVSWYQQTPGQGLQFLFEYFSETQRNKGNFPGRFSGRQFSNSRSEMNVSTLELGDSALYLCASSLGLAGHEQYFGPGTRLTVT.

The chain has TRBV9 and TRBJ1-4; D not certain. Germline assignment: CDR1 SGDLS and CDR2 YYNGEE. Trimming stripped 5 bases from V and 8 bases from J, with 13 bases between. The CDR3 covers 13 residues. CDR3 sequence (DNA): TGTGCCAGCAGTACTAGTCTTGGAGAAAAACTGTTTTTT. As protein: CASSTSLGEKLFF. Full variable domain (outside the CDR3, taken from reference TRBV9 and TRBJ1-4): DSGVTQTPKHLITATGQRVTLRCSPRSGDLSVYWYQQSLDQGLQFLIQYYNGEERAKGNILERFSAQQFPDLHSELNLSSLELGDSALYFCASSTSLGEKLFFGSGTQLSVL.

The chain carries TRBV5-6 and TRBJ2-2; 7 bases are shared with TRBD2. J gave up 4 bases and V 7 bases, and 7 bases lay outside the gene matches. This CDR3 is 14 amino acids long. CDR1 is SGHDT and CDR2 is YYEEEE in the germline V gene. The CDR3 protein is CASLAGAGTGELFF. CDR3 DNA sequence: TGTGCCAGCTTGGCGGGAGCGGGCACCGGGGAGCTGTTTTTT. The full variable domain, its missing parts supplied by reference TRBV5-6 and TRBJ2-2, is DAGVTQSPTHLIKTRGQQVTLRCSPKSGHDTVSWYQQALGQGPQFIFQYYEEEERQRGNFPDRFSGHQFPNYSSELNVNALLLGDSALYLCASLAGAGTGELFFGEGSRLTVL.

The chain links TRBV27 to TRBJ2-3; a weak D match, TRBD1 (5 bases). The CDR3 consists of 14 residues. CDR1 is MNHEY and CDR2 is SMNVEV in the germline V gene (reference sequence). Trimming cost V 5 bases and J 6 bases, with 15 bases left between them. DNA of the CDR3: TGTGCCAGCAGTCCGCGGACATTCGGGGATACGCAGTATTTT. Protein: CASSPRTFGDTQYF.

Written as DNA, the CDR3 is TGTGCCAGTAGTATACGGGCGGCCGAAGCTTTCTTT. Translation gives CASSIRAAEAFF. The chain couples TRBV19 to TRBJ1-1; D gene ambiguous. Trimming removed 2 bases from V and 8 bases from J, with 9 bases in between. Looked up from germline, CDR1 is LNHDA and CDR2 is SQIVND (reference sequence). This CDR3 is 12 amino acids long.

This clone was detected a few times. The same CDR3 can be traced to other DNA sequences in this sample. CDR3 sequence (DNA): TGCGCCAGCAGCTTGGTCCTCAACACTGAAGCTTTCTTT. Its translation is CASSLVLNTEAFF. V and J are TRBV5-1 and TRBJ1-1; D not resolved. Trimming shortened V by 0 bases and J by 2 bases, and 5 bases separated the two germline ends. Looked up from germline, CDR1 is SGHRS and CDR2 is YFSETQ. CDR3 length: 13 amino acids.

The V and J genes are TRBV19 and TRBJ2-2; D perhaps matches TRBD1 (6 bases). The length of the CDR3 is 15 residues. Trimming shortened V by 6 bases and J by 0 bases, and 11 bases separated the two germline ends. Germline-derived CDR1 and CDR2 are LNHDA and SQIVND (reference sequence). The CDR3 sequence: CASRNRESNTGELFF. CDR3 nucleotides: TGTGCCAGTAGAAACAGGGAGTCGAACACCGGGGAGCTGTTTTTT.

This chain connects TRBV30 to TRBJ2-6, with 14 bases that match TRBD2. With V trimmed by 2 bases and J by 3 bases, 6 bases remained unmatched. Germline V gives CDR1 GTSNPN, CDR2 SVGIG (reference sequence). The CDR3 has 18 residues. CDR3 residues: CAWSSGLAGAYGANVLTF. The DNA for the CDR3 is TGTGCCTGGAGTTCGGGACTAGCGGGAGCCTATGGGGCCAACGTCCTGACTTTC.